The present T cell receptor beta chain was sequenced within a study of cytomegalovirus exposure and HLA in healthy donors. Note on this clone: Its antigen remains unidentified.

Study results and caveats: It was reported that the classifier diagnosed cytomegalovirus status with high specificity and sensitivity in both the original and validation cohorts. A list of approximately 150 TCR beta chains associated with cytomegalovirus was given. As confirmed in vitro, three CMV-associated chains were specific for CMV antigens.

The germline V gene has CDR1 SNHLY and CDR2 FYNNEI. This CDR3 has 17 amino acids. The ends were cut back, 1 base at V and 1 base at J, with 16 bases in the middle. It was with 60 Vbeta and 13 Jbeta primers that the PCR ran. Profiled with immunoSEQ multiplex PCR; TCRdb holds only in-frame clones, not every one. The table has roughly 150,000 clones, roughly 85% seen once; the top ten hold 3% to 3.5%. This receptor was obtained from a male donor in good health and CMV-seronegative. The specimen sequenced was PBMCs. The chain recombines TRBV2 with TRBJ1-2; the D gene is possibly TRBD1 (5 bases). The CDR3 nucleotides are TGTGCCAGCAGTGAAGGAGTCGGGGGATTTTTTAACTATGGCTACACCTTC. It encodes CASSEGVGGFFNYGYTF.